Each of the 20 T cell receptor beta chains below was sequenced from the same sample in a study of blood T cell repertoires in COVID-19. Here immunoSEQ multiplex PCR was the method, and the copy in TCRdb shows in-frame clones only, minus some. The table includes tens of thousands of clones, almost 90% detected once. Specimen: peripheral blood. The source of these receptors is a woman aged 80 or over with acute or convalescent COVID-19.

This chain connects TRBV7-3 to TRBJ2-1; 9 bases are a match to TRBD2. V shed 5 bases and J 4 bases; nucleotides not matched to a gene: 6. The germline CDR1 and CDR2 sequences are SGHTA and FQGTGA. This CDR3 is 15 amino acids long. This CDR3 is CASSQGSGSYNEQFF. The CDR3 DNA reads as TGTGCCAGCAGCCAGGGTAGCGGGAGTTACAATGAGCAGTTCTTC.

The chain couples TRBV16 to TRBJ2-6, with a tentative D call TRBD1 (6 bases). Trimming removed 4 bases from V and 4 bases from J, with 14 bases in between. Germline V gives CDR1 KGHSY, CDR2 FQNENV. CDR3 length: 16 residues. The CDR3 spells CASSPSQGYGANVLTF. The DNA of the CDR3 is TGTGCCAGCAGCCCCTCGCAGGGGTACGGGGCCAACGTCCTGACTTTC.

This chain uses TRBV2 with TRBJ1-2, with TRBD1 identical over 8 bases. CDR1 and CDR2 (germline): SNHLY, FYNNEI. The V gene end was trimmed by 1 base and the J gene end by 6 bases; junction bases not matched to a gene: 7. The CDR3 extends over 15 amino acids. The CDR3 protein is CASSEGGQATNGYTF. The CDR3 nucleotides are TGTGCCAGCAGTGAAGGGGGACAGGCGACTAATGGCTACACCTTC.

The chain employs TRBV7-2 and TRBJ2-7, with TRBD1 as a possible D gene (5 bases). V lost 2 bases and J lost 2, with 13 bases in between. The CDR3 totals 15 residues. CDR1 and CDR2 (germline): SGHTA, FQGNSA. The CDR3 reads CASSLLAGQPYEQYF. DNA of the CDR3: TGTGCCAGCAGCTTACTCGCAGGGCAGCCCTACGAGCAGTACTTC. The variable domain in full, completed from reference TRBV7-2 and TRBJ2-7, reads GAGVSQSPSNKVTEKGKDVELRCDPISGHTALYWYRQSLGQGLEFLIYFQGNSAPDKSGLPSDRFSAERTGGSVSTLTIQRTQQEDSAVYLCASSLLAGQPYEQYFGPGTRLTVT.

V is TRBV30 and J is TRBJ2-7, with TRBD1 identical over 12 bases. Per the germline V gene, CDR1 is GTSNPN and CDR2 is SVGIG (reference sequence). The V gene end was trimmed by 0 bases and the J gene end by 5 bases; junction bases not matched to a gene: 8. This CDR3 has 16 amino acids. CDR3 protein: CAWSVRGGQGANEQYF. The CDR3, as DNA: TGTGCCTGGAGTGTACGAGGGGGACAGGGGGCCAACGAGCAGTACTTC.

This clone was counted only a few times. The V call is TRBV5-1, the J call TRBJ2-4, with 9 positions matching TRBD1. This CDR3 spans 13 amino acids. V shed 4 bases, J shed 8 bases, and the junction held 4 bases outside the gene matches. Per germline, CDR1 SGHRS and CDR2 YFSETQ. CDR3 amino acids: CASSRDRVDIQYF. CDR3 nucleotides: TGCGCCAGCAGCCGGGACAGGGTTGACATTCAGTACTTC.

CDR3 DNA: TGTGCCAGTACCGAATCATCGGGCAGGGCAAATGAGCAGTTCTTC. Its translation is CASTESSGRANEQFF. The chain is built from TRBV19 and TRBJ2-1; the D gene is possibly TRBD1 (5 bases). The CDR3 extends over 15 amino acids. Germline-derived CDR1 and CDR2 are LNHDA and SQIVND (reference sequence). V dropped 7 bases and J dropped 7 bases, with 20 bases sitting between them. Complete variable domain (other parts from reference TRBV19 and TRBJ2-1): DGGITQSPKYLFRKEGQNVTLSCEQNLNHDAMYWYRQDPGQGLRLIYYSQIVNDFQKGDIAEGYSVSREKKESFPLTVTSAQKNPTAFYLCASTESSGRANEQFFGPGTRLTVL.

The chain combines TRBV7-3 with TRBJ2-3, with TRBD1 identical over 7 bases. Germline V gene sequence: CDR1 SGHTA, CDR2 FQGTGA. This CDR3 contains 14 residues. With V trimmed by 5 bases and J by 5 bases, 7 bases remained unmatched. This CDR3 reads CASSPQGVLDTQYF. CDR3 sequence (DNA): TGTGCCAGCAGCCCCCAGGGGGTTTTAGATACGCAGTATTTT.

The chain employs TRBV7-8 and TRBJ2-3, with 11 bases lining up with TRBD2. The germline CDR1 and CDR2 sequences are SGHVS and FQNEAQ. This CDR3 contains 16 residues. After removal of 5 bases from V and 2 bases from J, the junction contained 6 bases not matched to a gene. The CDR3: CASSPETSGATDTQYF. Written as DNA, the CDR3 is TGTGCCAGCAGCCCAGAGACTAGCGGGGCCACAGATACGCAGTATTTT.

The chain is built from TRBV5-1 and TRBJ2-7, with 13 bases aligning to TRBD2. The length of the CDR3 is 17 residues. Germline V gives CDR1 SGHRS, CDR2 YFSETQ. Trimming at V came to 4 bases and at J to 6 bases, leaving 13 bases not matched to a gene. CDR3 sequence (DNA): TGCGCCAGCAGCGGGGAAAAGAGGACTAGCGGGAGTGGCGAGCAGTACTTC. Encoded protein: CASSGEKRTSGSGEQYF.

The J gene is TRBJ1-2, the V gene TRBV5-1; TRBD1 aligns across 7 bases. Germline CDR1 SGHRS, CDR2 YFSETQ. With 1 base clipped from V and 7 bases from J, the junction kept 10 bases outside the gene matches. The CDR3 loop spans 15 amino acids. CDR3 loop: CASSLPQDRVGGYTF. The CDR3, as DNA: TGCGCCAGCAGCTTGCCCCAAGACAGGGTGGGTGGCTACACCTTC.

This clone has more than one count but fewer than ten. The chain couples TRBV11-2 to TRBJ2-7; 10 bases are a match to TRBD2. The CDR3 has 15 amino acids. The V gene's germline CDR1 is SGHAT and CDR2 FQNNGV. The V gene end was trimmed by 5 bases and the J gene end by 4 bases; junction bases not matched to a gene: 8. The CDR3 sequence is CASSRTSGKEYEQYF. The CDR3 nucleotides are TGTGCCAGCAGCCGGACTAGCGGCAAGGAGTACGAGCAGTACTTC. The whole variable domain, remainder taken from reference TRBV11-2 and TRBJ2-7, is EAGVAQSPRYKIIEKRQSVAFWCNPISGHATLYWYQQILGQGPKLLIQFQNNGVVDDSQLPKDRFSAERLKGVDSTLKIQPAKLEDSAVYLCASSRTSGKEYEQYFGPGTRLTVT.

This chain joins TRBV14 and TRBJ2-1, with D perhaps matching TRBD2 (7 bases). The V end lost 1 base, the J end lost 6 bases, and 16 bases lay between the germline ends. The CDR3 spans 16 residues. CDR1 is SGHDN and CDR2 is FVKESK in the germline V gene. CDR3 loop: CASSQVRGANSNEQFF. The CDR3 bases are TGTGCCAGCAGCCAAGTCCGGGGGGCGAATTCCAATGAGCAGTTCTTC.

J is TRBJ2-1 and V is TRBV5-5, with D uncertain. Germline V gene data show CDR1 as SGHKS and CDR2 as YYEKEE (reference sequence). The CDR3 extends over 12 amino acids. Trimming cost V 2 bases and J 9 bases, with 9 bases left between them. CDR3 loop: CASSFAPSEQFF. Here the CDR3 DNA reads TGTGCCAGCAGCTTTGCCCCCAGTGAGCAGTTCTTC.

This sequence joins TRBV19 and TRBJ1-2; D unclear. Trimming left V 6 bases short and J 0 bases short, with 8 bases between. The V gene's germline CDR1 is LNHDA and CDR2 SQIVND (reference sequence). The length of the CDR3 is 13 residues. The CDR3 DNA follows: TGTGCCAGTAGAGACACGACTAACTATGGCTACACCTTC. Amino acids: CASRDTTNYGYTF.

The rearrangement links TRBV20-1 to TRBJ2-7; D remains unclear. This CDR3 comprises 10 residues. Germline V gene sequence: CDR1 DFQATT, CDR2 SNEGSKA (reference sequence). V dropped 5 bases and J dropped 7 bases, with 9 bases sitting between them. The CDR3 protein is CSAGPREQYF. The CDR3 region has the DNA TGCAGTGCTGGCCCCAGGGAGCAGTACTTC.

The chain carries TRBV2 and TRBJ1-6; possibly TRBD1 for D (5 bases). CDR1 and CDR2 from the germline V gene are SNHLY and FYNNEI. Trimming removed 7 bases at V and 7 bases at J, with 17 bases between. The CDR3 contains 15 residues. In nucleotides, the CDR3 is TGTGCCAGCAAGACCGACAGAAGACCAAATTCACCCCTCCACTTT. Translated: CASKTDRRPNSPLHF.

The CDR3 DNA is TGTGCCAGCAGTTTAGGGGCAGGGGGTGGCTACACCTTC. Translation gives CASSLGAGGGYTF. The chain joins TRBV12-3 or TRBV12-4 to TRBJ1-2, with 7 bases lining up with TRBD1. The CDR3 is 13 residues long. V dropped 1 base and J dropped 7; count of bases not matched to a gene: 3.

The chain employs TRBV7-2 and TRBJ1-1; D is perhaps TRBD1 (6 bases). V was pared by 2 bases and J by 5 bases, with 15 bases between. This CDR3 spans 15 amino acids. Per the germline V gene, CDR1 is SGHTA and CDR2 is FQGNSA. Here the CDR3 reads CASSLYLPTGTEAFF. The CDR3 DNA sequence: TGTGCCAGCAGCTTATACCTTCCGACAGGAACTGAAGCTTTCTTT. Filled out from reference TRBV7-2 and TRBJ1-1, the complete variable domain reads GAGVSQSPSNKVTEKGKDVELRCDPISGHTALYWYRQSLGQGLEFLIYFQGNSAPDKSGLPSDRFSAERTGGSVSTLTIQRTQQEDSAVYLCASSLYLPTGTEAFFGQGTRLTVV.

V and J are TRBV9 and TRBJ2-5; D may be TRBD1 (6 bases). V gave up 4 bases and J gave up 1 base, with 14 bases separating them. The germline V gene has CDR1 SGDLS and CDR2 YYNGEE. This CDR3 has 15 amino acids. CDR3 sequence: CASSLQTGRQETQYF. DNA of the CDR3: TGTGCCAGCAGCCTCCAGACAGGCCGCCAAGAGACCCAGTACTTC.